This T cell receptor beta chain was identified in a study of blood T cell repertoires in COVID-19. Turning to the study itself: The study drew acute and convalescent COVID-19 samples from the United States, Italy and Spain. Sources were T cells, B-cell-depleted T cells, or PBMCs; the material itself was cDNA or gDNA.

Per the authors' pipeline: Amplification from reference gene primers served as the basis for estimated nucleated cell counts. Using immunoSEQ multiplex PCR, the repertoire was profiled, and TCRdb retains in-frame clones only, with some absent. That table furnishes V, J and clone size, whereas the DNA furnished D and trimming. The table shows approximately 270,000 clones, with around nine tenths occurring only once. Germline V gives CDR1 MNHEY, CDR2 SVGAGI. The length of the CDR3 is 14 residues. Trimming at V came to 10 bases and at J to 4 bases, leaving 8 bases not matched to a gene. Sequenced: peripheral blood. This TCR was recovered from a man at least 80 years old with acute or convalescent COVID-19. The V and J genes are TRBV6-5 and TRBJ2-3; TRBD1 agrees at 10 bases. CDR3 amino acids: CATKDRGYSDTQYF. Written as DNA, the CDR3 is TGTGCCACCAAGGACAGGGGGTATTCAGATACGCAGTATTTT.